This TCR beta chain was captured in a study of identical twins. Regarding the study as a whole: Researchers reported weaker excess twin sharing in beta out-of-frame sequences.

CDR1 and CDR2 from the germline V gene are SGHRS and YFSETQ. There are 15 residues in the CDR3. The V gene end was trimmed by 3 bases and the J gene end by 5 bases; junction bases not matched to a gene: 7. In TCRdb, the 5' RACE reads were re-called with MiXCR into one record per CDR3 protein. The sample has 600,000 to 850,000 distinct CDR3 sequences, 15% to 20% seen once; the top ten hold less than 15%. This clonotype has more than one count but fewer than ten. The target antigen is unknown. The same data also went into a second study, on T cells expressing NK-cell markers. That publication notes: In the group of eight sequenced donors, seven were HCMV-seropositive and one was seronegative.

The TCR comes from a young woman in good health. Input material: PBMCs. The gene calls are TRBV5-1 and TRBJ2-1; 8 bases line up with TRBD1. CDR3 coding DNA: TGCGCCAGCAGCTATCGACAGGGGATCGACAATGAGCAGTTCTTC. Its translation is CASSYRQGIDNEQFF. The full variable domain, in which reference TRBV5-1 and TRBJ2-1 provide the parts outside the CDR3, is KAGVTQTPRYLIKTRGQQVTLSCSPISGHRSVSWYQQTPGQGLQFLFEYFSETQRNKGNFPGRFSGRQFSNSRSEMNVSTLELGDSALYLCASSYRQGIDNEQFFGPGTRLTVL.